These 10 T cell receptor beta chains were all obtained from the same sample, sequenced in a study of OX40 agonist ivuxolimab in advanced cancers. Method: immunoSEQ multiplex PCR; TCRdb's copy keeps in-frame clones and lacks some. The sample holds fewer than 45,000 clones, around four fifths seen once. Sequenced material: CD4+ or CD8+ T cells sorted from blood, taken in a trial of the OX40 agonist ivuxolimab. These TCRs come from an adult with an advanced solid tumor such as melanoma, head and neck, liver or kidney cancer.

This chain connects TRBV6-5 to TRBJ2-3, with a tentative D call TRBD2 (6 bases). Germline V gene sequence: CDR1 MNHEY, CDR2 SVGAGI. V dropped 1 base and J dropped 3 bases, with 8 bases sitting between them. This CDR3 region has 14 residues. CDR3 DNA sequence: TGTGCCAGCAGTTACTTCGGGGGAACAGATACGCAGTATTTT. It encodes CASSYFGGTDTQYF.

The CDR3 nucleotides read TGTGCCAGCAGTTTTCTAGCGGGGTCCTACGAGCAGTACTTC. It yields the protein CASSFLAGSYEQYF. The rearrangement uses TRBV6-1 and TRBJ2-7; the match to TRBD2 covers 9 bases. V gave up 5 bases and J gave up 1 base; unmatched junction bases: 3. This CDR3 spans 14 amino acids. Germline V gives CDR1 MNHNS, CDR2 SASEGT.

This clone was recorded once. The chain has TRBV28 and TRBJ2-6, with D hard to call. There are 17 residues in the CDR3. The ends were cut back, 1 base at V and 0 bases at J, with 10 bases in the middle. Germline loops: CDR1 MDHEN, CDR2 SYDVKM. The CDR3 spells CASSLLLTSSGANVLTF. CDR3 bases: TGTGCCAGCAGTTTATTGCTGACATCCTCTGGGGCCAACGTCCTGACTTTC.

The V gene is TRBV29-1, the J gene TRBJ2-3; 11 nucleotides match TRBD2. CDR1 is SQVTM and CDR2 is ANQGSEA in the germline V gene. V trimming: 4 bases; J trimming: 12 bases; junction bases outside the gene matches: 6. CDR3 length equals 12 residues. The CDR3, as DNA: TGCAGCGTTGCAACTAGCGGGAGAACACAGTATTTT. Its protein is CSVATSGRTQYF.

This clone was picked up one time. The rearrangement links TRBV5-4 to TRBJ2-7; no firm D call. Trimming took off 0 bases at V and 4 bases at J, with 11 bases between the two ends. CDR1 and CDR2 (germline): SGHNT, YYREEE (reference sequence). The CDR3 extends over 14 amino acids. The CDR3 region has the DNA TGTGCCAGCAGCTTGGAAGGGTACCAGTACGAGCAGTACTTC. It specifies CASSLEGYQYEQYF.

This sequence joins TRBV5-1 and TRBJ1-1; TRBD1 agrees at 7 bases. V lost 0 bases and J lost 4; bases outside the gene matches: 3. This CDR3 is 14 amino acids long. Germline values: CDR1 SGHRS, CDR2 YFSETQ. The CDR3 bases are TGCGCCAGCAGCTTGGATGCAGGGGGCACTGAAGCTTTCTTT. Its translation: CASSLDAGGTEAFF.

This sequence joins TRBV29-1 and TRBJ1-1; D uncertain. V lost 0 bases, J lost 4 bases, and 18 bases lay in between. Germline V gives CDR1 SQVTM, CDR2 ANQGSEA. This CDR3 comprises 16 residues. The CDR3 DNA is TGCAGCGTTGAAGATCGGGCCACCCGGGTGGGCACTGAAGCTTTCTTT. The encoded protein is CSVEDRATRVGTEAFF.

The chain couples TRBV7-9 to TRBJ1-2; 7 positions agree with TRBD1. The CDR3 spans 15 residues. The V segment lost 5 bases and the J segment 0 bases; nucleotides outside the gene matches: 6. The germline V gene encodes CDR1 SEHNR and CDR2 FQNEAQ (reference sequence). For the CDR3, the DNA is TGTGCCAGCAGCCGGGACAGTTTAGCTAACTATGGCTACACCTTC. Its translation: CASSRDSLANYGYTF.

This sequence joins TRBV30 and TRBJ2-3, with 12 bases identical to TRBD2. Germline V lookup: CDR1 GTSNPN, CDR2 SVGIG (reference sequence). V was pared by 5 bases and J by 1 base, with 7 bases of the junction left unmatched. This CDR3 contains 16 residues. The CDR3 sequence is CAWDPWTSGGTDTQYF. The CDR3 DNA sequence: TGTGCCTGGGATCCCTGGACTAGCGGGGGCACAGATACGCAGTATTTT.

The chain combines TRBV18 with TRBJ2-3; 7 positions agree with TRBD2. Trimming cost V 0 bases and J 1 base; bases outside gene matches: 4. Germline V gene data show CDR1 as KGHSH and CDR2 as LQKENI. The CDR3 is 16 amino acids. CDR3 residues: CASSPPSGAGTDTQYF. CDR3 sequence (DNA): TGTGCCAGCTCACCACCGAGCGGGGCGGGCACAGATACGCAGTATTTT.